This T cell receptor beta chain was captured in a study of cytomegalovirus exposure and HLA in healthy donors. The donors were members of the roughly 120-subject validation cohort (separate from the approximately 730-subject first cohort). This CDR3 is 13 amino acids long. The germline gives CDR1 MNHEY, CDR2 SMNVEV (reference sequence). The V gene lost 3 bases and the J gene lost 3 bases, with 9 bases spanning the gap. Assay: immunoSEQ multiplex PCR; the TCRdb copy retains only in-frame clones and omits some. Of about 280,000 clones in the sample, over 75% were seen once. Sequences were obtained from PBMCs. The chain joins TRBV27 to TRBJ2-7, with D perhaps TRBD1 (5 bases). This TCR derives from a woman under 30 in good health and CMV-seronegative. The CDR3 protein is CASSLGHSYEQYF. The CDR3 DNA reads TGTGCCAGCAGTTTGGGGCATAGCTACGAGCAGTACTTC.